This T cell receptor beta chain came from a study of blood T cell repertoires in COVID-19. Study-wide context: The cDNA or gDNA used as material had been derived from T cells, B-cell-depleted T cells, or PBMCs.

Trimming took 2 bases from V and 8 from J; bases not matched to a gene: 8. Germline assignment: CDR1 MGHDK and CDR2 SYGVNS. CDR3 length equals 15 residues. Data came from immunoSEQ multiplex PCR; TCRdb stores just in-frame clones and leaves some out. This table holds approximately 200,000 clones, around 86% found once. Sequencing was performed on PBMCs or T cells enriched from blood (not recorded which). This receptor was taken from a woman aged 25 to 39 who had recovered from COVID-19. The chain couples TRBV25-1 to TRBJ1-4, with TRBD1 matching 7 bases. The CDR3 bases are TGTGCCAGCAGTGAAAGAGGGGCAGGGGGGGAAAAACTGTTTTTT. Translated, it gives CASSERGAGGEKLFF.